These T cell receptor beta chains were read from a single sample in a study of cytomegalovirus exposure and HLA in healthy donors. Produced via immunoSEQ multiplex PCR; TCRdb's table is partial and in-frame only. The repertoire includes about 100,000 clones, 78% of them detected once, and less than 0.95% sits in the top ten. The sample comprised PBMCs. The origin of the receptors is a woman aged 60-75 years in good health and CMV-seronegative. Both conserved end residues are part of each CDR3. A D gene is named only where the DNA matches it firmly. For some rows the clone size is stated as once, few or many, or as a class when expanded; others skip it.

d_gene	v_gene	j_gene	abundance	CDR3nt	CDR3aa
TRBD2	TRBV9	TRBJ2-3	.	TGTGCCAGCTCGAGCGGGGGATCCACAGATACGCAGTATTTT	CASSSGGSTDTQYF
.	TRBV7-9	TRBJ1-1	once	TGTGTGTCGGGGGGTACTGAAGCTTTCTTT	CVSGGTEAFF
TRBD2	TRBV4-3	TRBJ2-2	.	TGCGCCAGCAGCCAAGATGGGGGGAAGAAGCGGGAGGCCGACACCGGGGAGCTGTTTTTT	CASSQDGGKKREADTGELFF
.	TRBV30	TRBJ2-7	.	TGTGCCTGGAGGGATTACAGGGAGAGCTCCTACGAGCAGTACTTC	CAWRDYRESSYEQYF
.	TRBV6-1	TRBJ2-1	.	TGTGCCAGCAGTGAGGTCAGGGGACCCTACAATGAGCAGTTCTTC	CASSEVRGPYNEQFF
TRBD1	TRBV9	TRBJ2-1	.	TGTGCCAGCAGCGTAGGACAGGGGACCTACAATGAGCAGTTCTTC	CASSVGQGTYNEQFF
.	TRBV4-1	TRBJ1-1	.	TGCGCCAGCAGCCAAGGGGCAGGGGCGGACACTGAAGCTTTCTTT	CASSQGAGADTEAFF
.	TRBV9	TRBJ1-2	.	TGTGCCAGCAGCTCCCCGGGAGAGGACTATGGCTACACCTTC	CASSSPGEDYGYTF
TRBD1	TRBV19	TRBJ1-2	.	TGTGCCAGTAGTATTGGGGGACAGGGGCGGATCTACACCTTC	CASSIGGQGRIYTF
TRBD1	TRBV18	TRBJ1-4	.	TGTGCCAGCTCACCTGAGAACAGGGGCGTTGGAGAAAAACTGTTTTTT	CASSPENRGVGEKLFF